This is a list of T cell receptor beta chains from one sample in a study of CD8+CD57+ T cells in acquired aplastic anemia. TCRdb itself ran the reads through MiXCR, one entry per CDR3 protein. The repertoire holds 100,000 to 150,000 distinct CDR3 sequences, with roughly 40% as singletons. The sample taken for sequencing was sorted CD4+, CD8+, or CD8+CD57+ T cells (not recorded which) from PBMCs. The receptors derive from a human donor in good health, serving as a control. Each CDR3 is given with its conserved first and last residue. Fields, in order: D gene, J gene, V gene, clone size, CDR3 DNA, CDR3 protein. D genes are given only for firm matches. Clone size is shown for a subset of rows, as once, few, many or a class of expanded clone.

TRBD1 | TRBJ1-2 | TRBV5-1 | many | TGCGCCAGCAGCACGACAGGGGAGTATGGCTACACCTTC | CASSTTGEYGYTF
. | TRBJ1-1 | TRBV2 | many | TGTGCCAGCAGAAGAAGGGTACAGGGGAACACTGAAGCTTTCTTT | CASRRRVQGNTEAFF
. | TRBJ2-7 | TRBV10-3 | . | TGTGCCATCAGTGTTGGCGGAGCCTCCTACGAGCAGTACTTC | CAISVGGASYEQYF
TRBD2 | TRBJ2-5 | TRBV7-2 | . | TGTGCCAGCAGCTTAGGGGGGGGGGTCGGGACCCAGTACTTC | CASSLGGGVGTQYF
TRBD2 | TRBJ2-1 | TRBV24-1 | . | TGTCCCCGAAGGACTAGCGGGAGACCCTACAATGAGCAGTTCTTC | CPRRTSGRPYNEQFF
. | TRBJ1-1 | TRBV7-8 | few | TGTGCCAGCAGCTGGGGACGGGGGCGGGGGACTGAAGCTTTCTTT | CASSWGRGRGTEAFF
. | TRBJ2-5 | TRBV24-1 | many | TGTGCCACCAGTGATCGACGGACCCAGTACTTC | CATSDRRTQYF
. | TRBJ2-3 | TRBV12-3/TRBV12-4 | . | TGTGCCAGCAAGGACCAAACAGATACGCAGTATTTT | CASKDQTDTQYF
. | TRBJ1-6 | TRBV30 | many | TGTGCCTGGAGTCCCCGCCGGGGGGCCTCACCCCTCCACTTT | CAWSPRRGASPLHF
TRBD1 | TRBJ1-2 | TRBV6-1 | many | TGTGCCAGCAGTGCTCGGGACAGCTATGGCTACACCTTC | CASSARDSYGYTF
. | TRBJ1-5 | TRBV19 | . | TGTGCCAGTAGGCGAAGTGGAAGCAATCAGCCCCAGCATTTT | CASRRSGSNQPQHF
TRBD2 | TRBJ2-7 | TRBV2 | . | TGTGCCAGCAGTGCCACTGCCGGGACTAGGGGCGAGCAGTACTTC | CASSATAGTRGEQYF
. | TRBJ2-7 | TRBV20-1 | . | TGCAGTGCTAGCCGACAGGAAGCCTACGAGCAGTACTTC | CSASRQEAYEQYF
. | TRBJ2-3 | TRBV4-1 | . | TGCGCCAGCAGCCAGGCCCCTATCGGCAGCACCACAGATACGCAGTATTTT | CASSQAPIGSTTDTQYF
. | TRBJ1-2 | TRBV2 | few | TGTGCCAGCGGGTTACGAGGTCAGCCTCTTGATGGCTACACCTTC | CASGLRGQPLDGYTF
. | TRBJ1-2 | TRBV29-1 | . | TGCAGCGTTTCATTCCTCGGGGGGGGCAGCTATGGCTACACCTTC | CSVSFLGGGSYGYTF
. | TRBJ2-1 | TRBV20-1 | many | TGCAGTGCTAGAGATCGCAGCGGCGGCTCCTACAATGAGCAGTTCTTC | CSARDRSGGSYNEQFF
. | TRBJ1-5 | TRBV12-3/TRBV12-4 | many | TGTGCCAGCAGCCCCGACGGAATTCTTCAGCCCCAGCATTTT | CASSPDGILQPQHF
. | TRBJ1-1 | TRBV15 | . | TGTGCCACCAGCAGAGGGGCAGGGTTGAACACTGAAGCTTTCTTT | CATSRGAGLNTEAFF
TRBD1 | TRBJ1-2 | TRBV20-1 | . | TGCAGTGCTAGTAACACCGGGACAGGGGGGTATGGCTACACCTTC | CSASNTGTGGYGYTF
. | TRBJ2-7 | TRBV5-6 | . | TGTGCCAGCAGCTTGGACGGACTTGTAACCTACGAGCAGTACTTC | CASSLDGLVTYEQYF
TRBD1 | TRBJ2-5 | TRBV24-1 | . | TGTGCCACCAGTGACTCTGCAGGGGGCCAAGAGACCCAGTACTTC | CATSDSAGGQETQYF
TRBD1 | TRBJ1-1 | TRBV6-1 | . | TGTGCCAGCTGGGGACAGACGTACACTGAAGCTTTCTTT | CASWGQTYTEAFF
. | TRBJ2-7 | TRBV20-1 | . | TGCAGTGCTAAACGGGAGAACTACGAGCAGTACTTC | CSAKRENYEQYF
. | TRBJ2-7 | TRBV29-1 | many | TGCAGCGTTCAAGGACTTCTCTACGAGCAGTACTTC | CSVQGLLYEQYF
. | TRBJ2-1 | TRBV2 | . | TGTGCCAGCAGGACGGTAGACAGATTGTCCTACAATGAGCAGTTCTTC | CASRTVDRLSYNEQFF
. | TRBJ1-5 | TRBV2 | . | TGTGCCAGCAGTGGGACGGTTTATCAGCCCCAGCATTTT | CASSGTVYQPQHF
. | TRBJ2-5 | TRBV6-1 | many | TGTGCCAGCAGTGAACGAGCGGGTTGGCTTGAGACCCAGTACTTC | CASSERAGWLETQYF
TRBD1 | TRBJ1-5 | TRBV10-3 | . | TGTGCCATCAGACTGGGACAGGGGGATGGTCAGCCCCAGCATTTT | CAIRLGQGDGQPQHF
TRBD1 | TRBJ2-2 | TRBV10-3 | many | TGTGCCTCCCGGGACAGGGGAAGTCTCGGGGAGCTGTTTTTT | CASRDRGSLGELFF
. | TRBJ2-4 | TRBV6-1 | . | TGTGCCAGCAGGGCAGACTATGGGATGTCGGCCAAAAACATTCAGTACTTC | CASRADYGMSAKNIQYF
. | TRBJ1-1 | TRBV29-1 | few | TGCAGCGTTGACGCGAACACTGAAGCTTTCTTT | CSVDANTEAFF
. | TRBJ1-1 | TRBV19 | many | TGTGCCAGTAGTATAGATTTACGGCAGGGTAACACTGAAGCTTTCTTT | CASSIDLRQGNTEAFF
. | TRBJ1-1 | TRBV28 | many | TGTGCCAGCAGGGGGGGCCGTGCTCTGGGAACTTTCTTT | CASRGGRALGTFF
TRBD1 | TRBJ1-2 | TRBV19 | . | TGTGCCAGTAGTCCAGGACAGGGAAACAGCTACACCTTC | CASSPGQGNSYTF
. | TRBJ1-1 | TRBV10-2 | . | TGCGCCAGCAGCCGGGAAGGACGGGACACTGAAGCTTTCTTT | CASSREGRDTEAFF
. | TRBJ1-2 | TRBV29-1 | few | TGCAGCGTTGATCGGTCAGCGGATGGCTACACCTTC | CSVDRSADGYTF
. | TRBJ2-3 | TRBV5-5 | . | TGTGCCAGCAGCTCGCGGGGTAGATCGGCAGATACGCAGTATTTT | CASSSRGRSADTQYF
TRBD2 | TRBJ2-1 | TRBV20-1 | many | TGCAGTGCTAGGTCTTCAGAGCGGGAGGCCCGCTCCTACAATGAGCAGTTCTTC | CSARSSEREARSYNEQFF
. | TRBJ2-5 | TRBV4-1 | many | TGCGCCAGCAGCCAACTGGTCAGGGGTGAGACCCAGTACTTC | CASSQLVRGETQYF
. | TRBJ2-7 | TRBV29-1 | few | TGCAGCGTTTATCAGGGATACGAGCAGTACTTC | CSVYQGYEQYF
. | TRBJ2-2 | TRBV5-1 | many | TGCGCCAGTTCCAGCCGACTTCGGAACACCGGGGAGCTGTTTTTT | CASSSRLRNTGELFF
TRBD1 | TRBJ1-6 | TRBV6-1 | many | TGTGCCAGCACCTTCCGGGACAGGGGTTCACCCCTCCACTTT | CASTFRDRGSPLHF
TRBD1 | TRBJ1-2 | TRBV2 | many | TGTGCCAGCAGTGAATACAGGGGGACTAACTATGGCTACACCTTC | CASSEYRGTNYGYTF
TRBD1 | TRBJ1-2 | TRBV3-1 | many | TGTGCCAGCAGCCACTTCGGACAGGGCTGGTATGGCTACACCTTC | CASSHFGQGWYGYTF